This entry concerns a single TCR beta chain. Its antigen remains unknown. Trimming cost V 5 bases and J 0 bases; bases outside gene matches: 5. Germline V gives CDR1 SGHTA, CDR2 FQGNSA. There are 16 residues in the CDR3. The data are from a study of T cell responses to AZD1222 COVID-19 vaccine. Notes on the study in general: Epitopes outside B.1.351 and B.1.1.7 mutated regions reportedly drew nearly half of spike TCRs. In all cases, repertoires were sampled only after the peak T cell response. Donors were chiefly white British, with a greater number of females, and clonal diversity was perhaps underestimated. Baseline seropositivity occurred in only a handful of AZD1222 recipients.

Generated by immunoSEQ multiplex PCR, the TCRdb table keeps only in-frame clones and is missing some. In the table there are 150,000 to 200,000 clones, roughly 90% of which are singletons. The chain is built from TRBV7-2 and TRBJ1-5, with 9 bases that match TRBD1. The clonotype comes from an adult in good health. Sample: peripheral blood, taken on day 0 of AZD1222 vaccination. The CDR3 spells CASSRWDRDSNQPQHF. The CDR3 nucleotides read TGTGCCAGCAGCCGCTGGGACAGGGATAGCAATCAGCCCCAGCATTTT.